This TCR beta chain was profiled in a study of shared clonotypes between healthy human individuals. In the CD4+ fraction, cells were divided into CD45RA+ naive and CD45RA-negative memory subsets. Germline loops: CDR1 MNHEY, CDR2 SMNVEV (reference sequence). This CDR3 is 15 amino acids long. Trimming stripped 3 bases from V and 5 bases from J, with 14 bases between. Broader study findings: The represented genetic and exposure-history diversity was limited by the small number of donors.

Note on this clone: Its antigen is undetermined.

The study ran the assay at deep level. Sequencing was performed with immunoSEQ multiplex PCR; in TCRdb, only in-frame clones are kept and a portion is missing. The sample shows 600,000 to 700,000 clones, more than 70% of them seen only once. The rearrangement uses TRBV27 and TRBJ2-1, with D unclear. Sequencing input: memory CD4+ T cells sorted from blood. The sample's subset: CD45RA-negative fraction. The source of this sequence is a woman aged 25 to 45 in good health. CDR3 residues: CASSFSLTGNNEQFF. Here the CDR3 DNA reads TGTGCCAGCAGTTTTAGCTTAACTGGGAACAATGAGCAGTTCTTC.